The clone carrying this T cell receptor (beta chain) was found many times. The antigen remains undetermined. Universal primer sites and UMIs were introduced during 5'RACE template-switching synthesis of TCR cDNA. Each CDR3 protein is one row after TCRdb ran MiXCR on the 5' RACE reads. This sample has 100,000 to 150,000 distinct CDR3 sequences; 6.5% to 9% occur once, and the top ten carry over 2.5%. This record belongs to a study of T cells after yellow fever vaccination. Study as a whole: Some fractions had low cell numbers, and these were prepared with SMART-Seq v4 Ultra Low Input. Whole-study findings and limits: Most primary-vaccination clones recurred post-booster (approximately 95% CD4, around 88% CD8).

The germline gives CDR1 SGHRS, CDR2 YFSETQ. The V and J ends lost 2 bases and 4 bases respectively, with 12 bases between them. The CDR3 contains 14 residues. The sequencing used CD4+ T cells sorted from PBMCs, collected 45 days after the first yellow fever vaccination. The chain recombines TRBV5-1 with TRBJ2-5; D gene uncertain. This sequence originates from a man aged 18 to 30 who received the YFV17D yellow fever vaccine. This chain's CDR3 is CASSFYDWRETQYF. CDR3 in DNA: TGCGCCAGCAGCTTTTATGACTGGCGAGAGACCCAGTACTTC.